This T cell receptor beta chain derives from a study of blood T cell repertoires in COVID-19 (dated by TCRdb to between 2020 and 2021). Notes on the research overall: Samples covering the acute and convalescent phases of COVID-19 were provided by collaborators in the United States, Italy and Spain. The repertoires were made available in a free public database intended to serve as a resource for research on the immune response to SARS-CoV-2. Subjects who had been exposed to COVID-19, were actively infected with it, or had recovered from it provided the deeply sampled blood TCRbeta repertoires that made up the dataset. The samples were drawn from two sources: the first 160 participants of the ongoing ImmuneRACE study, and over 950 subjects contributed by 6 global collaborators. Where available, HLA class I and class II types were obtained from metadata supplied by the sample provider rather than from assay-based typing. Sample metadata almost always included a de-identified subject ID, COVID-19 status, age in years and sex. The prospective study material was composed of cDNA or gDNA derived from T cells, B-cell-depleted T cells, or PBMCs.

General study outcomes and caveats: The amount of clinical and demographic metadata varied by source and participant and was provided uncurated.

Each collaborating institution followed its own protocols to collect whole blood in K2EDTA tubes. For TCRbeta analysis, collaborator samples were shipped as frozen whole blood, as isolated PBMCs, or as DNA extracted from either sample type. TCRbeta CDR3 regions were amplified from genomic DNA using the immunoSEQ Assay, a bias-controlled multiplex PCR. In the original analysis: The number of nucleated cells in each sample was estimated by amplification of reference gene primers within the assay. To quantify the absolute abundance of each unique TCRbeta CDR3 rearrangement, sequence reads were collapsed and filtered. For each sample, productive Simpson clonality was calculated by taking the square root of Simpson's diversity index across productive rearrangements. Drawn from immuneACCESS, this table holds only the in-frame rearrangements with V and J called that TCRdb kept. Clones are partly lost; checked studies trace under half to an unresolved V gene and leave the rest unexplained. The D gene and trimming were derived from the DNA, and the V and J assignments and clone size from that table. In all, the sample holds about 80,000 clones, and approximately 76% of those were seen once. The top ten constitute about 15% of the sample.

Details on this clone: No antigen is known for it. No qualities accompany the bases; no much larger clone lies one base away.

The sequencing sample was made of peripheral blood. The source is a man in his 70s with active or convalescent COVID-19.

The CDR3 protein sequence reads: CASSRIAGVYNEQFF. The DNA sequence reads TGTGCCAGCAGCCGAATAGCGGGGGTGTACAATGAGCAGTTCTTC. This chain joins TRBV11-2 to TRBJ2-1; TRBD2 matches 9 bases in the middle. The germline V gene specifies SGHAT as CDR1 and FQNNGV as CDR2. Clipping removes 5 bases from V and 4 bases from J, with 6 as the unmatched junction base count. The CDR3 runs 15 amino acids, cysteine and phenylalanine included. Kept here is only the CDR3 DNA, which spans 45 bases and is read in frame from base 1. The CDR3 plus the reference TRBV11-2 and TRBJ2-1 genes for the other parts give the full variable domain: EAGVAQSPRYKIIEKRQSVAFWCNPISGHATLYWYQQILGQGPKLLIQFQNNGVVDDSQLPKDRFSAERLKGVDSTLKIQPAKLEDSAVYLCASSRIAGVYNEQFFGPGTRLTVL.